These 5 T cell receptor beta chains came from one sample sequenced in a study of spatial heterogeneity in lung cancer. Each CDR3 protein gets one entry after TCRdb re-called the 5' RACE reads with MiXCR. The sample shows tens of thousands of distinct CDR3 sequences, 5.2% of them seen only once. Time point indicated: sample taken at primary tumor resection. Frozen PBMC, nontumor lung or tumor provided whole RNA, which was sequenced unsorted. Material: PBMCs, obtained at surgery. These receptors were obtained from a female donor with early-stage non-small cell lung cancer.

This clonotype was recorded at least ten times. The rearrangement links TRBV20-1 to TRBJ2-5; no clear D. Germline V CDR1 and CDR2: DFQATT, SNEGSKA (reference sequence). V was trimmed by 5 bases and J by 2 bases, leaving 12 bases between them. This CDR3 spans 13 amino acids. CDR3 sequence (DNA): TGCAGTGCTGTCCCGGCCTGGCAAGAGACCCAGTACTTC. As protein: CSAVPAWQETQYF.

At least ten counts were recorded for this clonotype. The DNA for the CDR3 is TGTGCCAGCAGCCTTGGTCTGCTCTCCTACAATGAGCAGTTCTTC. It encodes CASSLGLLSYNEQFF. The chain combines TRBV11-2 with TRBJ2-1; D remains ambiguous. V dropped 5 bases and J dropped 0 bases, with 11 bases sitting between them. The CDR3 loop spans 15 amino acids. Per germline, CDR1 SGHAT and CDR2 FQNNGV.

Ten or more counts support this clonotype. The V call is TRBV7-2, the J call TRBJ2-1; 14 nucleotides line up with TRBD2. This CDR3 contains 18 residues. V lost 6 bases and J lost 2; bases outside the gene matches: 9. Germline assignment: CDR1 SGHTA and CDR2 FQGNSA. CDR3 residues: CASRAPGLAGVAYNEQFF. The CDR3 DNA follows: TGTGCCAGCAGGGCTCCGGGACTAGCGGGAGTTGCCTACAATGAGCAGTTCTTC.

In its sample, this clonotype was seen many times. The chain combines TRBV6-5 with TRBJ2-5; TRBD1 matches at 8 bases. The CDR3 extends over 21 amino acids. CDR1 and CDR2 (germline): MNHEY, SVGAGI. The junction had 25 bases not matched to a gene; V was cut back by 6 bases and J by 1 base. The CDR3 reads CASSRYYPTLTGEAFQETQYF. CDR3 in DNA: TGTGCCAGCAGCCGCTATTACCCAACCTTGACAGGGGAAGCCTTCCAAGAGACCCAGTACTTC.

This clonotype was picked up many times. CDR3 region: CASSEGAGSSYEQYF. The CDR3 DNA reads as TGTGCCAGCAGTGAAGGTGCCGGGAGCTCCTACGAGCAGTACTTC. The chain couples TRBV2 to TRBJ2-7; a weak D match, TRBD2 (6 bases). The V end lost 1 base, the J end lost 0 bases, and 10 bases lay between the germline ends. This CDR3 region has 15 residues. Per the germline V gene, CDR1 is SNHLY and CDR2 is FYNNEI.